What follows are 8 T cell receptor beta chains derived from one specimen sequenced in a study of shared clonotypes between healthy human individuals. Clones were sequenced by immunoSEQ multiplex PCR, and TCRdb holds only the in-frame ones, with some missing. The sample includes more than 2,000,000 clones, more than 90% of them seen just once. Sequenced input: naive CD4+ T cells sorted from blood. Subset in this sample: CD45RA+ positively selected. The receptors were gathered from a man aged 18-30 years in good health.

J is TRBJ2-5 and V is TRBV7-9, with D perhaps being TRBD1 or TRBD2 (5 bases each). This CDR3 comprises 15 residues. V lost 1 base, J lost 4 bases, and 13 bases lay in between. CDR1 is SEHNR and CDR2 is FQNEAQ in the germline V gene (reference sequence). The CDR3 nucleotides read TGTGCCAGCAGCTTAGGTGACGGGACCACAGAGACCCAGTACTTC. The encoded protein is CASSLGDGTTETQYF.

A remark on this clone: Other DNA sequences in this specimen translate into the identical CDR3. The chain is built from TRBV28 and TRBJ1-5, with 10 positions matching TRBD1. The CDR3 loop spans 16 amino acids. Per the germline V gene, CDR1 is MDHEN and CDR2 is SYDVKM. J gave up 0 bases and V 3 bases, and 2 bases lay outside the gene matches. The CDR3 bases are TGTGCCAGCAGTTTGACAGGGGGCTATAGCAATCAGCCCCAGCATTTT. It specifies CASSLTGGYSNQPQHF.

Remarks on this clone: Other DNA variants within this sample encode the same CDR3. The chain recombines TRBV5-1 with TRBJ2-7; D may be TRBD1 (6 bases). Germline V gives CDR1 SGHRS, CDR2 YFSETQ. The ends were cut back, 0 bases at V and 1 base at J, with 11 bases in the middle. The CDR3 consists of 15 residues. The CDR3 bases are TGCGCCAGCAGCTTGGGACAGGACAGTTCCTACGAGCAGTACTTC. It is translated as CASSLGQDSSYEQYF.

The rearrangement uses TRBV7-8 and TRBJ2-1; D possibly corresponds to TRBD2 (5 bases). The CDR3 sequence is 12 residues long. CDR1 is SGHVS and CDR2 is FQNEAQ in the germline V gene. V dropped 1 base and J dropped 12 bases, with 10 bases sitting between them. This CDR3 is CASSLVSAVQFF. The CDR3 DNA is TGTGCCAGCAGCTTAGTTAGCGCAGTGCAGTTCTTC.

For this clone: This sample includes further DNA sequences coding for the same CDR3. CDR3 loop: CASSRDRNTEAFF. The CDR3 DNA is TGTGCCAGCAGTAGGGACAGAAACACTGAAGCTTTCTTT. The V call is TRBV6-5, the J call TRBJ1-1, with TRBD1 identical over 7 bases. Per the germline V gene, CDR1 is MNHEY and CDR2 is SVGAGI. Losses at the gene ends were 5 bases for V and 2 bases for J; bases not matched to a gene: 2. CDR3 size: 13 residues.

With regard to this clone: The junction and the germline gene differ at one end; a read error may be behind it. The genes are TRBV6-1 and TRBJ1-3, with TRBD1 as a possible D gene (6 bases). The CDR3 spans 16 residues. Germline CDR1 is MNHNS and CDR2 is SASEGT. CDR3 protein: CAISELQGGTGNTIYF. The CDR3 DNA sequence: TGTGCCATCAGTGAGTTACAGGGAGGAACTGGAAACACCATATATTTT.

The chain links TRBV6-5 to TRBJ1-4; 7 positions match TRBD1. This CDR3 is 14 amino acids long. Germline CDR1 reads MNHEY; CDR2 reads SVGAGI. V gave up 5 bases and J gave up 11 bases; unmatched junction bases: 11. The CDR3 reads CASSRDSGGGKLFF. Here the CDR3 DNA reads TGTGCCAGCAGTCGTGACTCCGGAGGGGGCAAACTGTTTTTT.

V is TRBV19 and J is TRBJ1-6, with 7 bases aligning to TRBD1. With 3 bases clipped from V and 10 bases from J, the junction kept 15 bases outside the gene matches. From germline, CDR1 is LNHDA and CDR2 SQIVND (reference sequence). This CDR3 has 17 amino acids. This CDR3 is CASSMEYYQGVGSPLHF. CDR3 nucleotides: TGTGCCAGTAGTATGGAGTATTACCAGGGGGTAGGCTCACCCCTCCACTTT.